The rows below give T cell receptor beta chains drawn from one sample of a study of T cell repertoires in cytomegalovirus infection. These receptors have no known antigen. TCRdb called the reads again in MiXCR, with one record for every CDR3 protein. The sample includes 250,000 to 400,000 distinct CDR3 sequences, around 25% seen only once; the top ten take roughly 14%. This specimen was cultured PBMCs, taken from culture after CMV antigen stimulation. The receptors were gathered from a human donor in good health (CMV status not recorded). Some clones in this sample may be carry-over from other donors' samples. CDR3s include the opening cysteine and the closing phenylalanine or tryptophan. A D gene is named only where the DNA matches it firmly. The size of a clone is reported for some rows only, either as once, few or many, or as a class for expanded clones.

.	TRBJ2-1	TRBV19	many	TGTGCCAGTAGTATAGATCGGGCGGGAAGCTACAATGAGCAGTTCTTC	CASSIDRAGSYNEQFF
.	TRBJ2-3	TRBV19	few	TGTGCCAGTAGTACCGGACTAGGGGGGACAGATACGCAGTATTTT	CASSTGLGGTDTQYF
.	TRBJ1-2	TRBV27	.	TGTGCCAGCAGTTTATCGCCCTGGGGGCAGGGGGGCTACACCTTC	CASSLSPWGQGGYTF
TRBD1	TRBJ2-4	TRBV11-2	.	TGTGCCAGCAGCTCCTGGGACAGAAACATTCAGTACTTC	CASSSWDRNIQYF
TRBD2	TRBJ2-1	TRBV11-1	few	TGTGCCAGCAGCTTCCTCGCGGGAGATGGTGAGCAGTTCTTC	CASSFLAGDGEQFF
TRBD1	TRBJ1-1	TRBV19	.	TGTGCCAGTAGTGCGGGGACAGCGAACACTGAAGCTTTCTTT	CASSAGTANTEAFF
.	TRBJ2-1	TRBV19	.	TGTGCCAGTAGTATATCTGGGGGCCACAATGAGCAGTTCTTC	CASSISGGHNEQFF
.	TRBJ2-1	TRBV29-1	many	TGCAGCGGAGGCGGCGGAGACAATGAGCAGTTCTTC	CSGGGGDNEQFF
.	TRBJ2-7	TRBV15	.	TGTGCCACCAGCAGGGAGGGCCGCTACGAGCAGTACTTC	CATSREGRYEQYF
TRBD1	TRBJ1-5	TRBV7-2	many	TGTGCCAGCAGCCAATGGACAGGGGGCGGTCAGCCCCAGCATTTT	CASSQWTGGGQPQHF
.	TRBJ2-3	TRBV7-2	many	TGTGCCAGCAGCTTAGGGCCACCTGGCACAGATACGCAGTATTTT	CASSLGPPGTDTQYF
.	TRBJ1-1	TRBV4-3	few	TGCGCCAGCAGCCAATGGGCAGACTACACTGAAGCTTTCTTT	CASSQWADYTEAFF
.	TRBJ2-5	TRBV20-1	few	TGCAGTGCTAGACCGGACCTTCGTGGAGAGACCCAGTACTTC	CSARPDLRGETQYF
TRBD2	TRBJ2-1	TRBV6-2/TRBV6-3	.	TGTGCCAGCAGTTCACTAGCGGGAGCGGGCAATGAGCAGTTCTTC	CASSSLAGAGNEQFF
.	TRBJ2-5	TRBV24-1	.	TGTGCCACCAGTGGCACGAGACCAAACCAAGAGACCCAGTACTTC	CATSGTRPNQETQYF
.	TRBJ2-1	TRBV11-3	.	TGTGCCAGCAGCTTAGGAGTTGCGGGAACCCCCTACAATGAGCAGTTCTTC	CASSLGVAGTPYNEQFF
.	TRBJ1-5	TRBV3-1	.	TGTGCCAGCAGCCATGGCAATCAGCCCCAGCATTTT	CASSHGNQPQHF
.	TRBJ1-5	TRBV18	.	TGTGCCAGCTCACCATCGGCGAAAGGGCCCCAGCATTTT	CASSPSAKGPQHF
TRBD2	TRBJ2-3	TRBV12-3/TRBV12-4	.	TGTGCCAGCAGTTCCGGCGGGAGAAGAATAGATACGCAGTATTTT	CASSSGGRRIDTQYF
TRBD2	TRBJ2-2	TRBV9	.	TGTGCCAGCAGCGCTGGACTAGCGGGGGCCACCGGGGAGCTGTTTTTT	CASSAGLAGATGELFF
TRBD1	TRBJ1-2	TRBV6-1	.	TGTGCCAGCAGGACAGGGGCAATAGGTGGCTACACCTTC	CASRTGAIGGYTF
.	TRBJ2-3	TRBV7-9	once	TGTGCCAGCAGCTTAGCGGTACTGGGCACAGATACGCAGTATTTT	CASSLAVLGTDTQYF
.	TRBJ2-1	TRBV7-3	many	TGTGCCAGCAGCTTAAGCGGGACGGTTAGTAGTGAGCAGTTCTTC	CASSLSGTVSSEQFF
.	TRBJ2-7	TRBV14	few	TGTGCCAGCAGCCTGAGCGGGGCACAGGGGTACGAGCAGTACTTC	CASSLSGAQGYEQYF
.	TRBJ1-4	TRBV7-2	.	TGTGCCAGCAGATTTGACAGGTTTAATGAAAAACTGTTTTTT	CASRFDRFNEKLFF
TRBD2	TRBJ2-1	TRBV7-9	.	TGTGCCAGCACCCAGGGTAGCGGGATCAATGAGCAGTTCTTC	CASTQGSGINEQFF
.	TRBJ2-3	TRBV7-9	few	TGTGCCAGCAGCGCAGGTGCTAGCACAGATACGCAGTATTTT	CASSAGASTDTQYF
.	TRBJ2-1	TRBV7-3	few	TGTGCCAGCAGCTTAAGGGGGGGCCGCCAGCGCGGTGAGCAGTTCTTC	CASSLRGGRQRGEQFF
.	TRBJ2-2	TRBV18	once	TGTGCCAGCTCACCCTTAGTCGAAAACGGGGAGCTGTTTTTT	CASSPLVENGELFF
.	TRBJ2-3	TRBV28	many	TGTGCCAGCAGAACTTCCACTACAAACACAGATACGCAGTATTTT	CASRTSTTNTDTQYF
.	TRBJ2-3	TRBV7-2	many	TGTGCCAGCAGCCGAGGGAACACAGATACGCAGTATTTT	CASSRGNTDTQYF
.	TRBJ1-1	TRBV25-1	.	TGTGCCAGCAGTCAAGGGAATGAAGCTTTCTTT	CASSQGNEAFF
.	TRBJ2-7	TRBV27	.	TGTGCCAGCAGTTTATCCCCAAGCTACGAGCAGTACTTC	CASSLSPSYEQYF